The 10 T cell receptor beta chains presented below share a single source sample, sequenced in a study of blood T cell repertoires in COVID-19. The data were produced by immunoSEQ multiplex PCR, yet TCRdb's version contains in-frame clones alone and is incomplete. Of 200,000 to 250,000 clones in the sample, around 83% are singletons; the top ten hold 10% to 13%. The sample taken for sequencing was peripheral blood. These receptors all stem from a woman in her forties or fifties with COVID-19, enrolled during active disease.

This chain joins TRBV5-1 and TRBJ2-5, with D maybe TRBD2 (6 bases). The V gene lost 4 bases and the J gene lost 2 bases, with 12 bases spanning the gap. Germline CDR1 SGHRS, CDR2 YFSETQ. This CDR3 spans 14 amino acids. CDR3 in amino acids: CASSTGTWQETQYF. The CDR3 coding sequence is TGCGCCAGCAGCACTGGGACTTGGCAAGAGACCCAGTACTTC.

The chain carries TRBV4-3 and TRBJ1-1, with 9 bases identical to TRBD1. This CDR3 has 18 residues. Losses at the gene ends were 3 bases for V and 2 bases for J; bases not matched to a gene: 13. Per the germline V gene, CDR1 is LGHNA and CDR2 is YSLEER. The CDR3 reads CASSHIQGAMRINTEAFF. The DNA for the CDR3 is TGCGCCAGCAGCCATATACAGGGGGCGATGAGAATTAACACTGAAGCTTTCTTT.

The chain carries TRBV5-6 and TRBJ2-7; 8 bases match TRBD1. CDR3 length: 13 amino acids. Germline V gene sequence: CDR1 SGHDT, CDR2 YYEEEE. With V trimmed by 4 bases and J by 4 bases, 4 bases remained unmatched. The chain's CDR3 is CASSGQGGYEQYV. The CDR3 DNA reads TGTGCCAGCAGCGGACAGGGAGGTTACGAGCAGTACGTC.

This clone was seen once. V usage is TRBV5-6 and J usage is TRBJ2-7; D gene unclear. In germline, CDR1 is SGHDT, CDR2 YYEEEE. The CDR3 is 16 amino acids. The V end lost 4 bases, the J end lost 1 base, and 18 bases lay between the germline ends. The DNA for the CDR3 is TGTGCCAGCAGCCAAGCAACAGAGTTGGGTTCCTACGAGCAGTACGTC. This gives the protein CASSQATELGSYEQYV.

The chain couples TRBV6-5 to TRBJ2-1, with D perhaps matching TRBD1 (5 bases). There are 12 residues in the CDR3. The germline V gene encodes CDR1 MNHEY and CDR2 SVGAGI. Between the trimmed V and J ends, which lost 5 bases and 10 bases, there was a span of 12 bases. CDR3 nucleotide sequence: TGTGCCAGCAGTCTTTCTCCAGGGGAGCAGTTCTTC. Translation: CASSLSPGEQFF.

This clone was seen only once. V usage is TRBV5-1 and J usage is TRBJ1-2; D possibly corresponds to TRBD1 (6 bases). The V end lost 0 bases, the J end lost 4 bases, and 13 bases lay between the germline ends. This CDR3 is built from 15 residues. Germline V gene sequence: CDR1 SGHRS, CDR2 YFSETQ. The CDR3 bases are TGCGCCAGCAGCTTGGGGGTCAGGGGCCCCTATGGCTACACCTTC. Its translation is CASSLGVRGPYGYTF. Complete variable domain (other parts from reference TRBV5-1 and TRBJ1-2): KAGVTQTPRYLIKTRGQQVTLSCSPISGHRSVSWYQQTPGQGLQFLFEYFSETQRNKGNFPGRFSGRQFSNSRSEMNVSTLELGDSALYLCASSLGVRGPYGYTFGSGTRLTVV.

J is TRBJ1-4 and V is TRBV28, with a weak D call TRBD1 (6 bases). There are 15 residues in the CDR3. Germline CDR1 is MDHEN and CDR2 is SYDVKM. Trimming removed 10 bases from V and 7 bases from J, with 22 bases in between. In DNA form, the CDR3 reads TGTGCCACCGCACCACAGGGAGCTATGCGTGAAAAACTGTTTTTT. Its translation: CATAPQGAMREKLFF.

The CDR3 DNA reads as TGTGCCAGCAGCTTAACGACAGGTTCGAACTACGAGCAGTACTTC. It specifies CASSLTTGSNYEQYF. The V call is TRBV7-8, the J call TRBJ2-7, with D possibly matching TRBD1 (6 bases). Germline CDR1 SGHVS, CDR2 FQNEAQ. This CDR3 is built from 15 residues. With 2 bases removed from V and 3 bases from J, the gap between germline ends came to 14 bases.

The chain recombines TRBV25-1 with TRBJ2-1, with D maybe TRBD2 (6 bases). Trimming took off 1 base at V and 14 bases at J, with 15 bases between the two ends. Germline CDR1 and CDR2: MGHDK and SYGVNS. There are 13 residues in the CDR3. The CDR3 protein is CASSESKKTGEFF. In DNA, the CDR3 is TGTGCCAGCAGTGAATCGAAAAAAACGGGAGAGTTCTTC.

The rearrangement uses TRBV21-1 and TRBJ1-1; the tabulated D call, TRBD1, remains unverified against the DNA. TRBV21-1 is assigned pseudogene status. The CDR3 loop spans 16 amino acids. The CDR3 nucleotides are TGTGCCAGCAGCATACATGATAACCCTTCGAACACTGAAGCTTTCTTT. The encoded protein is CASSIHDNPSNTEAFF.